Listed here are 11 T cell receptor beta chains from one sample, sequenced in a study of T cell repertoires in cytomegalovirus infection. TCRdb fed the reads into MiXCR, producing one record per CDR3 protein. This sample has 400,000 to 600,000 distinct CDR3 sequences; about 44% occur once, and the top ten carry about 45%. Antigen specificity for these receptors is unknown. The starting material was cultured PBMCs, obtained from culture after CMV antigen stimulation. These TCRs come from a human donor in good health (CMV status not recorded). Some clones in this sample may be carry-over from other donors' samples.

This chain links TRBV20-1 with TRBJ1-3; D possibly corresponds to TRBD1 (5 bases). Germline values: CDR1 DFQATT, CDR2 SNEGSKA (reference sequence). V gave up 4 bases and J gave up 2 bases, with 12 bases separating them. This CDR3 region has 14 residues. In nucleotides, the CDR3 is TGCAGTGCTACCCCAGGGATGGCTGGAAACACCATATATTTT. As protein: CSATPGMAGNTIYF.

This clonotype was detected a few times. The J gene is TRBJ2-5, the V gene TRBV6-1; D remains ambiguous. CDR3 length: 13 amino acids. CDR1 MNHNS and CDR2 SASEGT come from the germline V gene. The V and J ends lost 7 bases and 4 bases respectively, with 13 bases between them. The CDR3 DNA is TGTGCCAGCACTTCCAGATATTTAGAGACCCAGTACTTC. Translated, it gives CASTSRYLETQYF.

This clonotype was recorded once. The chain joins TRBV6-2 or TRBV6-3 to TRBJ1-1, with D possibly matching TRBD1 (6 bases). The length of the CDR3 is 14 residues. Germline V CDR1 and CDR2: MNHEY, SVGEGT. V lost 2 bases to trimming and J lost 4 bases, with 11 bases between them. The CDR3 spells CASSYGPRGTEAFF. The CDR3 region has the DNA TGTGCCAGCAGTTACGGGCCCAGGGGCACTGAAGCTTTCTTT.

The V and J genes are TRBV7-9 and TRBJ2-3; 12 nucleotides align to TRBD2. Per the germline V gene, CDR1 is SEHNR and CDR2 is FQNEAQ (reference sequence). The CDR3 covers 14 residues. Trimming cost V 10 bases and J 3 bases; bases outside gene matches: 5. As DNA, the CDR3 is TGTGCCACCCAACTAGCGGGGGGAACAGATACGCAGTATTTT. It specifies CATQLAGGTDTQYF.

This clonotype turned up a few times. The gene calls are TRBV11-2 and TRBJ2-1; TRBD2 agrees at 9 bases. V was clipped by 1 base and J by 9 bases; unmatched bases: 13. This CDR3 comprises 17 residues. Germline CDR1 reads SGHAT; CDR2 reads FQNNGV. The CDR3 DNA reads TGTGCCAGCAGCTTAGGAGCGGGGGGTCCAAGACCGGGTGAGCAGTTCTTC. Its translation: CASSLGAGGPRPGEQFF.

The chain uses TRBV7-9 and TRBJ2-7, with unresolved D. The V gene's germline CDR1 is SEHNR and CDR2 FQNEAQ (reference sequence). This CDR3 spans 12 amino acids. V lost 4 bases to trimming and J lost 6 bases, with 10 bases between them. The CDR3, as DNA: TGTGCCAGCAGCTCGTGGACCCCCGAGCAGTACTTC. The encoded protein is CASSSWTPEQYF.

This clonotype has only a few counts. The chain links TRBV12-3 or TRBV12-4 to TRBJ1-1; possible D gene TRBD1, 5 bases. This CDR3 region has 13 residues. Trimming cost V 8 bases and J 0 bases, with 10 bases left between them. CDR3 sequence reads: CASRTRMNTEAFF. DNA of the CDR3: TGTGCCAGCCGGACAAGGATGAACACTGAAGCTTTCTTT.

This clonotype was detected only a few times. The rearrangement links TRBV7-6 to TRBJ2-7; D gene uncertain. Looked up from germline, CDR1 is SGHVS and CDR2 is FNYEAQ. The CDR3 length is 14 residues. V shed 1 base and J shed 0 bases, with 7 bases lying between them. The CDR3 reads CASSLEAVSYEQYF. Here the CDR3 DNA reads TGTGCCAGCAGCTTAGAGGCCGTCTCCTACGAGCAGTACTTC.

This clonotype was counted ten times or more. This sequence joins TRBV7-9 and TRBJ2-7; D may be TRBD1 or TRBD2 (5 bases each). V was clipped by 9 bases and J by 1 base, with 10 bases between them. The CDR3 totals 12 residues. CDR1 and CDR2 from the germline V gene are SEHNR and FQNEAQ (reference sequence). The CDR3 loop reads CASGGRSYEQYF. The CDR3 coding sequence is TGTGCCAGTGGGGGTAGGTCCTACGAGCAGTACTTC.

This clonotype was seen only a few times. CDR3 loop: CASRIPGQLNSPLHF. The CDR3, as DNA: TGTGCCAGCAGGATACCAGGACAGCTTAATTCACCCCTCCACTTT. The chain couples TRBV6-1 to TRBJ1-6; D perhaps matches TRBD1 (6 bases). Germline V gene lookup returns CDR1 MNHNS and CDR2 SASEGT. The V and J ends lost 6 bases and 6 bases respectively, with 15 bases between them. The CDR3 covers 15 residues.

This chain joins TRBV4-2 and TRBJ2-1; D might be TRBD2 (5 bases). CDR1 and CDR2 from the germline V gene are LGHNA and YNFKEQ. This CDR3 has 12 residues. V gave up 7 bases and J gave up 6 bases, with 10 bases separating them. The DNA of the CDR3 is TGTGCCAGCACCCGGGGATCCAATGAGCAGTTCTTC. This translates into CASTRGSNEQFF.